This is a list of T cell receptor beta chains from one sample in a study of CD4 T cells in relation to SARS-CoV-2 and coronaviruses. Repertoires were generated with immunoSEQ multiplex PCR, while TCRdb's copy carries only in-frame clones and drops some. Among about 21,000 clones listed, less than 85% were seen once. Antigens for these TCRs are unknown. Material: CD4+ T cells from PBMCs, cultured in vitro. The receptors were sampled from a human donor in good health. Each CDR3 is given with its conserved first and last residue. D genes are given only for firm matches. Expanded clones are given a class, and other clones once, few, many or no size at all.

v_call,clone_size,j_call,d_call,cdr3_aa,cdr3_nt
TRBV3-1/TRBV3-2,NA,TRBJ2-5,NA,CASSLNGQETQYF,TGTGCCAGCAGCCTTAACGGCCAAGAGACCCAGTACTTC
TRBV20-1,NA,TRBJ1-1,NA,CSATGKSEAFF,TGCAGTGCAACAGGGAAATCTGAAGCTTTCTTT
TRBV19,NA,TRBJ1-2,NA,CASSIHLSTANYGYTF,TGTGCCAGTAGTATCCACCTATCGACAGCTAACTATGGCTACACCTTC
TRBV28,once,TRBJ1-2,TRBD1,CASSSYPTGLNYGYTF,TGTGCCAGCAGTTCCTACCCGACAGGGCTAAACTATGGCTACACCTTC
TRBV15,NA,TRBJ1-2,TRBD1,CATSRGGDRLNGYTF,TGTGCCACCAGCAGAGGGGGGGACAGGTTGAATGGCTACACCTTC
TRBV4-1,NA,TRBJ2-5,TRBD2,CASSQGSPAGLETQYF,TGCGCCAGCAGCCAAGGTAGTCCAGCGGGATTGGAGACCCAGTACTTC
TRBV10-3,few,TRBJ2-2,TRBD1,CATVGQGNTGELFF,TGTGCCACCGTCGGACAGGGTAACACCGGGGAGCTGTTTTTT
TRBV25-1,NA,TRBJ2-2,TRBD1,CASSGQGDTGELFF,TGTGCCAGCAGTGGACAGGGGGACACCGGGGAGCTGTTTTTT
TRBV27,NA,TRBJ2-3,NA,CASSLFLQGADTQYF,TGTGCCAGCAGTTTATTTCTACAGGGCGCAGATACGCAGTATTTT
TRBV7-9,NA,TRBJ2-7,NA,CASSLAGSYEQYF,TGTGCCAGCAGCTTAGCAGGGTCCTACGAGCAGTACTTC
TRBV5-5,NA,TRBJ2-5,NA,CASSSRAWGSQETQYF,TGTGCCAGCAGCTCTCGTGCATGGGGCTCCCAAGAGACCCAGTACTTC
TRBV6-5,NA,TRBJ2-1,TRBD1,CASSSRTGGNEQFF,TGTGCCAGCAGTAGTAGGACAGGGGGCAATGAGCAGTTCTTC
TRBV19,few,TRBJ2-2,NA,CASSIYTGELFF,TGTGCCAGTAGTATTTACACCGGGGAGCTGTTTTTT
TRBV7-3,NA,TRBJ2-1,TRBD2,CASSLSGNSYNEQFF,TGTGCCAGCAGTCTTAGCGGGAACTCCTACAATGAGCAGTTCTTC
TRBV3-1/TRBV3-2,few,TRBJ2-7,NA,CASSPVSSYEQYF,TGTGCCAGCAGCCCCGTGAGCTCCTACGAGCAGTACTTC
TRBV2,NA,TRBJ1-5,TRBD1,CASRGTGNNQPQHF,TGTGCCAGCAGAGGGACAGGGAACAATCAGCCCCAGCATTTT
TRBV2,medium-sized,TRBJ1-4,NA,CASSDAWGDEKLFF,TGTGCCAGCAGTGACGCGTGGGGAGATGAAAAACTGTTTTTT
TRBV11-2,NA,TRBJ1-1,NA,CASSLVLGSEAFF,TGTGCCAGCAGCTTAGTGCTAGGCTCGGAAGCTTTCTTT
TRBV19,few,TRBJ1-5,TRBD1,CASSIQGGRNQPQHF,TGTGCCAGTAGTATCCAGGGGGGGAGAAATCAGCCCCAGCATTTT
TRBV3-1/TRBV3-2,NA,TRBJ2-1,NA,CASAMQGYNEQFF,TGTGCCAGCGCAATGCAGGGATACAATGAGCAGTTCTTC
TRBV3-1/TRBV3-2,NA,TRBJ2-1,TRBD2,CASSQDLAGGWDEQFF,TGTGCCAGCAGCCAGGATCTAGCGGGAGGGTGGGATGAGCAGTTCTTC
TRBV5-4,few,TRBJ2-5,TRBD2,CASSSGTSVGETQYF,TGTGCCAGCAGCTCCGGGACTAGCGTCGGCGAGACCCAGTACTTC
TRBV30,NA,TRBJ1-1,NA,CAWSYRKNTEAFF,TGTGCCTGGAGTTACAGGAAGAACACTGAAGCTTTCTTT
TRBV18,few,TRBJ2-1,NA,CASSQNLEQFF,TGTGCCAGCTCCCAGAACCTTGAGCAGTTCTTC
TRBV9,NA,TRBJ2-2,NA,CASSVFGQGIPTAGELFF,TGTGCCAGCAGCGTATTCGGTCAAGGCATCCCTACGGCGGGGGAGCTGTTTTTT
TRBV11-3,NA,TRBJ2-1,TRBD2,CASSQGTINEQFF,TGTGCCAGCAGCCAAGGGACTATCAATGAGCAGTTCTTC
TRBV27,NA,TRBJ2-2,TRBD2,CASSLLAGGANTGELFF,TGTGCCAGCAGTTTACTAGCGGGAGGGGCGAACACCGGGGAGCTGTTTTTT
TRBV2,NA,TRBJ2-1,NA,CASSLVANEQFF,TGTGCCAGCAGCCTGGTTGCCAATGAGCAGTTCTTC
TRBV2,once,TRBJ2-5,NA,CASTLFRVETQYF,TGTGCCAGCACCCTATTTAGGGTCGAGACCCAGTACTTC
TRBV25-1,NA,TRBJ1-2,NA,CASSEFSKTGHYGYTF,TGTGCCAGCAGTGAATTCTCTAAGACGGGCCACTATGGCTACACCTTC
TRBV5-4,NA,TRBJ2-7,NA,CASSSDRIEGREQYF,TGTGCCAGCAGCTCCGACAGAATCGAAGGTCGCGAGCAGTACTTC
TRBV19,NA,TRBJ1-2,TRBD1,CASSIGLDRVVGYTF,TGTGCCAGTAGTATAGGCCTGGACAGGGTAGTCGGCTACACCTTC
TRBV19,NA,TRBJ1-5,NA,CASTTGWSSNQPQHF,TGTGCCAGTACCACAGGGTGGTCCAGCAATCAGCCCCAGCATTTT
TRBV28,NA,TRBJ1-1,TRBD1,CASSLGQGRLKAFF,TGTGCCAGCAGTCTTGGACAGGGGAGGTTGAAGGCTTTCTTT
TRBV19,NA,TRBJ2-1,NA,CASSISRNEQFF,TGTGCCAGTAGTATATCGCGGAATGAGCAGTTCTTC
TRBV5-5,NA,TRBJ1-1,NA,CASSLRATEAFF,TGTGCCAGCAGCTTGCGAGCCACTGAAGCTTTCTTT
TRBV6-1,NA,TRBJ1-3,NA,CASSEAQGAGNTIYF,TGTGCCAGCAGTGAAGCTCAAGGGGCTGGAAACACCATATATTTT
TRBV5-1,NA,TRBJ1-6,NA,CASSNQQGSDSPLHF,TGCGCCAGCAGCAACCAACAGGGAAGCGATTCACCCCTCCACTTT
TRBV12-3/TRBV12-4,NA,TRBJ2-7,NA,CASSATVRYEQYF,TGTGCCAGCTCCGCCACCGTAAGGTACGAGCAGTACTTC
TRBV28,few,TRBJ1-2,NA,CASSLGAGDHGYTF,TGTGCCAGCAGTTTAGGGGCAGGGGATCATGGCTACACCTTC
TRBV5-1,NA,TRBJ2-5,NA,CASSLERAEETQYF,TGCGCCAGCAGCTTGGAGAGGGCGGAAGAGACCCAGTACTTC
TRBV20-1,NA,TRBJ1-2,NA,CSASPPGGRYGYTF,TGCAGTGCTAGTCCCCCCGGGGGCAGGTATGGCTACACCTTC
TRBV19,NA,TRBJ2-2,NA,CASSVQILTGELFF,TGTGCCAGTAGTGTACAGATATTAACCGGGGAGCTGTTTTTT
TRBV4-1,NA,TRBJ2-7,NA,CASSQERARPYEQYF,TGCGCCAGCAGCCAAGAGCGGGCCAGGCCCTACGAGCAGTACTTC
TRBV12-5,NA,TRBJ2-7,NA,CASGLATLEARQYF,TGTGCTAGTGGTTTGGCCACGTTGGAAGCCCGGCAGTACTTC
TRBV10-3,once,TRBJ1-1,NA,CAIRATIRGGPGAEAFF,TGTGCCATCAGGGCCACTATAAGGGGGGGCCCGGGGGCTGAAGCTTTCTTT
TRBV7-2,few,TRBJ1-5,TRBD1,CASSLGQAAQPQHF,TGTGCCAGCAGCCTCGGACAGGCGGCACAGCCCCAGCATTTT